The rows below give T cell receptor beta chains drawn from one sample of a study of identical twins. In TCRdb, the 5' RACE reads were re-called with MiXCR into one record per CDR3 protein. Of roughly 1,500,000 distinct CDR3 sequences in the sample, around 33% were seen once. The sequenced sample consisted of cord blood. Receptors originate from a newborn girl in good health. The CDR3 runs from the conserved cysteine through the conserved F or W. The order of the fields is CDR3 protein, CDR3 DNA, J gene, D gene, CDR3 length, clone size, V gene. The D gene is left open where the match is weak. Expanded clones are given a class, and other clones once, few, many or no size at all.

CASSSMPQAFEQYF,TGTGCCAGCAGTAGTATGCCCCAGGCATTCGAGCAGTACTTC,TRBJ2-7,-,14,few,TRBV12-3/TRBV12-4
CASSKRGAQFF,TGTGCCAGCAGCAAAAGGGGGGCCCAGTTCTTC,TRBJ2-1,-,11,-,TRBV9
CASSYALPGNTIYF,TGTGCCAGCAGTTACGCGTTACCCGGAAACACCATATATTTT,TRBJ1-3,-,14,-,TRBV6-5
CASSLGLDNERFF,TGTGCCAGCAGCTTAGGGTTGGACAATGAGCGGTTCTTC,TRBJ2-1,-,13,-,TRBV28
CASSQVSSGRAKAKNIQYF,TGTGCCAGCAGCCAAGTCTCTAGCGGGAGGGCCAAGGCCAAAAACATTCAGTACTTC,TRBJ2-4,TRBD2,19,-,TRBV3-1
CSARVRGQGRNIQYF,TGCAGTGCTAGAGTGAGGGGACAGGGTCGGAACATTCAGTACTTC,TRBJ2-4,TRBD1,15,few,TRBV20-1
CASSEFGRGKNQPQHF,TGTGCCAGCAGTGAATTCGGTCGGGGGAAGAATCAGCCCCAGCATTTT,TRBJ1-5,-,16,few,TRBV6-1
CVSSVNAGLAIYNEQFF,TGTGTCAGCAGTGTCAACGCGGGACTAGCGATCTACAATGAGCAGTTCTTC,TRBJ2-1,TRBD2,17,-,TRBV2
CATSDLGRGSSTDTQYF,TGTGCCACCAGTGATTTAGGCAGGGGCTCTAGCACAGATACGCAGTATTTT,TRBJ2-3,-,17,-,TRBV24-1
CASSWTGMNTEASF,TGTGCCAGCAGCTGGACAGGGATGAACACTGAAGCTTCCTTT,TRBJ1-1,TRBD1,14,-,TRBV5-4
CASSISIEQFF,TGTGCCAGCAGCATTTCAATTGAGCAGTTCTTC,TRBJ2-1,-,11,few,TRBV5-6
CASSFTSGATNEKLFF,TGTGCCAGCAGCTTCACTTCAGGAGCAACTAATGAAAAACTGTTTTTT,TRBJ1-4,-,16,few,TRBV7-6
CASSLGVRGDSYEQYF,TGTGCCAGCAGCTTAGGAGTCCGGGGAGACTCCTACGAGCAGTACTTC,TRBJ2-7,-,16,-,TRBV7-2
CASSTGLGQNYGYTF,TGTGCCAGCAGTACTGGACTGGGACAAAACTATGGCTACACCTTC,TRBJ1-2,-,15,-,TRBV28
CASSLGMGRERETQYF,TGCGCCAGCAGCTTGGGAATGGGCAGAGAACGAGAGACCCAGTACTTC,TRBJ2-5,-,16,few,TRBV5-1
CAWSWGGNEQFF,TGTGCCTGGAGTTGGGGAGGGAATGAGCAGTTCTTC,TRBJ2-1,TRBD2,12,-,TRBV30
CAWSVDTGHNEQYF,TGTGCCTGGAGTGTAGACACAGGACACAACGAGCAGTACTTC,TRBJ2-7,-,14,-,TRBV30
CSVEVRDSVTYEQYF,TGCAGCGTTGAAGTCCGGGACAGCGTCACCTACGAGCAGTACTTC,TRBJ2-7,TRBD1,15,many,TRBV29-1